This TCR beta chain was recovered during a study of OX40 agonist ivuxolimab in advanced cancers. Looking at the study overall: With ivuxolimab, an agonistic anti-OX40 (CD134) antibody, patients were treated. Whole-study findings and limits: Determination of antigen specificity was not performed for the expanded peripheral T cells.

As for this clone: What it binds is unknown.

The CDR3 length is 14 residues. Germline-derived CDR1 and CDR2 are MNHEY and SVGAGI. With 5 bases clipped from V and 2 bases from J, the junction kept 5 bases outside the gene matches. Sequencing was performed with immunoSEQ multiplex PCR; in TCRdb, only in-frame clones are kept and a portion is missing. The table shows 50,000 to 55,000 clones, with 70% to 90% occurring only once. The rearrangement joins TRBV6-5 to TRBJ2-7; 8 bases fit TRBD1. The receptor comes from an adult with an advanced solid tumor such as melanoma, head and neck, liver or kidney cancer. This specimen consisted of CD4+ or CD8+ T cells sorted from blood, obtained in a trial of the OX40 agonist ivuxolimab. The CDR3 protein is CASSQDRAPYEQYF. CDR3 sequence (DNA): TGTGCCAGCAGTCAGGACAGGGCCCCCTACGAGCAGTACTTC.